This TCR gamma chain comes out of a study of gamma-delta chains in newborns, infants, children (dated by TCRdb to the late 2010s). Regarding the study in general: In the study title, it is stated that polyclonal expansion of innate gammadelta T cells is driven by microbial exposure immediately after birth. The study examined the way microbial exposure affected innate gammadelta T cell populations in human newborns right after birth.

This clone was detected a few times. Its antigen is not yet known. Within one base of it there is no much larger clone, and no base qualities were kept. TCRdb names Illumina MiSeq as the instrument used. TCRdb called clones afresh from the public reads with CATT; identical DNA rows were later merged. The sample records approximately 1,900 gamma-chain clones, 25% to 30% of which are singletons. The top ten hold 40% to 50% of the sample. The CDR3, from cysteine to phenylalanine, totals 15 residues. Solely the CDR3 DNA is kept, with 45 bases framed from the first base. Germline trimming amounts to 1 base on V and 10 bases on J, with 4 as the count of junction bases outside the gene matches. Per the germline V gene (reference sequence), GITISATS is the CDR1 and ISYDGTV is the CDR2.

This TCR was recovered from a child who was a newborn, infant or young child, either healthy, febrile or measles-vaccinated (not recorded which). The chain is encoded by TRGV9 joined to TRGJP. The sequenced material came from blood. The DNA sequence is given as TGTGCCTTGTGGGAGGTTTTTTTGGGCAAAAAAATCAAGGTATTT. This codes for CALWEVFLGKKIKVF.